This entry lists 2 T cell receptor beta chains sequenced from one sample in a study of CD8+ T cells in alopecia areata (dated by TCRdb to between 2017 and 2018). According to the study, the label for this sample's treatment or condition signals: oral pan-JAK inhibitor, 5-10 mg twice daily. Library preparation was by the immunoSEQ multiplex PCR assay. RNA was extracted from all samples and reverse transcribed into cDNA as template for TCR sequencing. This is the immuneACCESS table as TCRdb keeps it, with only in-frame sequences that have V and J called. A part of the clones is gone; compared with another copy, unresolved V genes explain less than half, and the rest is unexplained. This sample holds some 170,000 clones; 58% were observed only once. Jointly, the top ten make up approximately 16% of the sample. The sample was CD4+ T cells sorted from blood, taken between weeks 55 and 70, from a patient treated with tofacitinib. The receptors come from a human donor with alopecia areata.

The chain employs TRBV9 and TRBJ2-3; 7 bases align to TRBD2. The CDR3 covers 16 residues. The germline V gene encodes CDR1 SGDLS and CDR2 YYNGEE. J lost 3 bases, V lost 1 base, and 8 bases had no gene match. CDR3 amino acids: CASSVRPGGTTDTQYF. CDR3 nucleotides: TGTGCCAGCAGCGTACGGCCGGGGGGAACTACAGATACGCAGTATTTT.

The rearrangement links TRBV5-1 to TRBJ2-5, with 10 bases lining up with TRBD2. The CDR3 sequence is 16 residues long. The V gene's germline CDR1 is SGHRS and CDR2 YFSETQ. Losses at the gene ends were 0 bases for V and 1 base for J; bases not matched to a gene: 3. The CDR3 DNA reads TGCGCCAGCAGCTTGGCAGCGGGGGGGCCCCAAGAGACCCAGTACTTC. It codes for CASSLAAGGPQETQYF.